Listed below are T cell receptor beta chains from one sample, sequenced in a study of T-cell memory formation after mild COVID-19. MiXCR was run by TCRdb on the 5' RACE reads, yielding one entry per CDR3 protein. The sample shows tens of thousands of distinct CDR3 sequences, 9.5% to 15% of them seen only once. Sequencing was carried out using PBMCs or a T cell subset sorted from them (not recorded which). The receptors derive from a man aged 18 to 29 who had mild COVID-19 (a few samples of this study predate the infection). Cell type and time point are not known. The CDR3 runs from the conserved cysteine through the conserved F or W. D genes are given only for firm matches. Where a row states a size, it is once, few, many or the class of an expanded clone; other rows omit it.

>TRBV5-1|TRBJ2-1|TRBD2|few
TGCGCCAGCAGCCAGCGACTAGCGGGGGCGGTATACAATGAGCAGTTCTTC
CASSQRLAGAVYNEQFF
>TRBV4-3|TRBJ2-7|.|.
TGCGCCAGCAGCCCCGGGGGCGAAGTGGACTACGAGCAGTACTTC
CASSPGGEVDYEQYF
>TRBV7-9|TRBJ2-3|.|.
TGTGCCAGCAGCTCCCCCTGGAAAGATACGCAGTATTTT
CASSSPWKDTQYF
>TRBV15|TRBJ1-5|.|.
TGTGCCACCAGTTCGCAGGTCAATCAGCCCCAGCATTTT
CATSSQVNQPQHF
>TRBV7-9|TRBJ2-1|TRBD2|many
TGTGCCAGCAGCGGACTAGCGGGGGCGGGCTACAATGAGCAGTTCTTC
CASSGLAGAGYNEQFF
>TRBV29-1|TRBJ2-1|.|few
TGCAGCGGCGACCCCACAGGGTACAATGAGCAGTTCTTC
CSGDPTGYNEQFF
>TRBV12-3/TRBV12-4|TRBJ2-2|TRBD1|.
TGTGCCAGCAGTCCTCACCGGACAGGGAACACCGGGGAGCTGTTTTTT
CASSPHRTGNTGELFF
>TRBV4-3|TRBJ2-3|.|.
TGCGCCAGCAGCCCTCAGGGCCTGCACTTCTCCACAGATACGCAGTATTTT
CASSPQGLHFSTDTQYF
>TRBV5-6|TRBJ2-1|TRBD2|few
TGTGCCGGCGGGGGAGGCAGCGCTGGGAATGAGCAGTTCTTC
CAGGGGSAGNEQFF
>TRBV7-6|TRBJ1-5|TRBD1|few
TGTGCCAGCAGGCCCGGGACAGGGGCTCAGTTGGCCCAGCATTTT
CASRPGTGAQLAQHF
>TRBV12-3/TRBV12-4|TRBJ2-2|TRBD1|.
TGTGCCAGCAGAGACAGGGGGACCGGGGAGCTGTTTTTT
CASRDRGTGELFF
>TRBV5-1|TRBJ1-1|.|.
TGCGCCAGCAGCCTTCGGGGTGGAGCGAACACTGAAGCTTTCTTT
CASSLRGGANTEAFF
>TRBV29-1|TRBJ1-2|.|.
TGCAGCGTCACAGGGAGGGACTATGGCTACACCTTC
CSVTGRDYGYTF
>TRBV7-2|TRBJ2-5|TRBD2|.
TGTGCCAGCAGCTCCGGGACTAGCGGGGGGCCTGGGTGGGAGACCCAGTACTTC
CASSSGTSGGPGWETQYF
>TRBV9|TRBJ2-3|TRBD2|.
TGTGCCAGCAGCCTCCAAGCGGGGGGGCGCACAGATACGCAGTATTTT
CASSLQAGGRTDTQYF
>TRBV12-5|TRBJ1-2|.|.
TGTGCTAGTGGTTTGGATACCGGGAGCCCTCATGATGGCTACACCTTC
CASGLDTGSPHDGYTF
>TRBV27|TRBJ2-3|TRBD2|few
TGTGCCAGCAGGGGGGGGGTTAGCACAGATACGCAGTATTTT
CASRGGVSTDTQYF
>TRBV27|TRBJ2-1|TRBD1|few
TGTGCCAGCAGTCGGACAGGGAGGTTGGTTAATGAGCAGTTCTTC
CASSRTGRLVNEQFF
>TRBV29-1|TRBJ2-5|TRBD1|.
TGCAGCGTTGAAGATCGGGACAGATCGGAGACCCAGTACTTC
CSVEDRDRSETQYF
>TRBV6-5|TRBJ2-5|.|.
TGTGCCAGCAGAGAGGGGGGGGAGACCCAGTACTTC
CASREGGETQYF
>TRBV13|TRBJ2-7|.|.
TGTGCCAGCAGCTTAGTCTCGGAAGCCCACGAGCAGTACTTC
CASSLVSEAHEQYF
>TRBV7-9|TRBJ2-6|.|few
TGTGCCAGCACCCCCGAGGTGGGATCTGGGGCCAACGTCCTGACTTTC
CASTPEVGSGANVLTF
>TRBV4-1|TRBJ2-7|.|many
TGCGCCAGCAGCCCGAGCCAGGGTAACGAGCAGTACTTC
CASSPSQGNEQYF
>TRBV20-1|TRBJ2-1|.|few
TGCAGTGCTGGCCGTTTGGGGTCCTACAATGAGCAGTTCTTC
CSAGRLGSYNEQFF
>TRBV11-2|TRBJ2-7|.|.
TGTGCCAGCAGCAAAGATACGACCGGGACACTCTTGGGGGAGCAGTACTTC
CASSKDTTGTLLGEQYF
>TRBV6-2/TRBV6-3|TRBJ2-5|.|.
TGTGCCAGTTTTTCGGCGACAGTCCGGGAGACCCAGTACTTC
CASFSATVRETQYF
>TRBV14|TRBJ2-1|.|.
TGTGCCAGCAGCTTAAAGAGACTCAATGAGCAGTTCTTC
CASSLKRLNEQFF
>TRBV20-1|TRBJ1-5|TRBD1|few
TGCAGTGCAAGGGGGCAGGTTCACAATCAGCCCCAGCATTTT
CSARGQVHNQPQHF
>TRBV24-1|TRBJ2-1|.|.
TGTGCCACCAGTGCGGGAAGGATCTACAATGAGCAGTTCTTC
CATSAGRIYNEQFF
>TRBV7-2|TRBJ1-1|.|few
TGTGCCAGCAGCCCGGACACGGGTGACACTGAAGCTTTCTTT
CASSPDTGDTEAFF
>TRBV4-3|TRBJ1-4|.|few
TGCGCCAGCAGCCAAGCGGATATAGGACAGCCGGCAAAACTGTTTTTT
CASSQADIGQPAKLFF
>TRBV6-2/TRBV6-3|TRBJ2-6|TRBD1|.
TGTGCCAGCAGTTACTCAGGGGGCGCGGGGGCCAACGTCCTGACTTTC
CASSYSGGAGANVLTF
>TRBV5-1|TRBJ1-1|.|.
TGCGCCAGCAGCTTGAGGAATAAGAACACTGAAGCTTTCTTT
CASSLRNKNTEAFF
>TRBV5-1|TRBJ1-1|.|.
TGCGCCAGCAGCTCTTTGGGAAGGGTGAGCACTGAAGCTTTCTTT
CASSSLGRVSTEAFF
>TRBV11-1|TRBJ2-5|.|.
TGTGCCAGCAGCTGGACTGGGCAAGAGACCCAGTACTTC
CASSWTGQETQYF
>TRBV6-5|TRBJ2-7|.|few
TGTGCCAGCAGTTGGGTTAGACAGGCGAACTCCTACGAGCAGTACTTC
CASSWVRQANSYEQYF
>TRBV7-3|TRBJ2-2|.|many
TGTGCCAGCAGTCAGCGGACTGCGAACACCGGGGAGCTGTTTTTT
CASSQRTANTGELFF
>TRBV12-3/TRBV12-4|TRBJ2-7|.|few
TGTGCCAGCAGCTCCACCCACGAGCAGTACTTC
CASSSTHEQYF
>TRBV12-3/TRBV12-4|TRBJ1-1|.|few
TGTGCCAGCAGTTCAACGGGCACTGAAGCTTTCTTT
CASSSTGTEAFF
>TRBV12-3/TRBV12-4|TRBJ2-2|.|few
TGTGCCAGCAGTCCCTCTTTAACAGGGAAGAACACCGGGGAGCTGTTTTTT
CASSPSLTGKNTGELFF
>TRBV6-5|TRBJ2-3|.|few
TGTGCCAGCAGTCCGGCCTATATCACAGATACGCAGTATTTT
CASSPAYITDTQYF
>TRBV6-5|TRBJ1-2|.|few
TGTGCCAGCAGTTACTCGAGTGAAGGTGGCTACACCTTC
CASSYSSEGGYTF
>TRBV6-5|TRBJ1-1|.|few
TGTGCCAGCAGCCACAGGGCCATGAACACTGAAGCTTTCTTT
CASSHRAMNTEAFF
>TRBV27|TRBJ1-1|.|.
TGTGCCAGCAGTCCCATGGTTGTATCGGAGATACCGAACACTGAAGCTTTCTTT
CASSPMVVSEIPNTEAFF
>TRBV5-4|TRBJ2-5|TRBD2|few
TGTGCCAGCAGCTTGGCCGTGGGAACTAGCGGGGTTTTCCAAGAGACCCAGTACTTC
CASSLAVGTSGVFQETQYF
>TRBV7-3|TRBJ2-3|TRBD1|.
TGTGCCAGCAGCGTCACAGGGGGCAGGACGCAGTATTTT
CASSVTGGRTQYF
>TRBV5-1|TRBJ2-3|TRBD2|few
TGCGCCAGCAGCTTGAGGGCAGGCTCCCTAGCGGGGGCGGTGGATACGCAGTATTTT
CASSLRAGSLAGAVDTQYF